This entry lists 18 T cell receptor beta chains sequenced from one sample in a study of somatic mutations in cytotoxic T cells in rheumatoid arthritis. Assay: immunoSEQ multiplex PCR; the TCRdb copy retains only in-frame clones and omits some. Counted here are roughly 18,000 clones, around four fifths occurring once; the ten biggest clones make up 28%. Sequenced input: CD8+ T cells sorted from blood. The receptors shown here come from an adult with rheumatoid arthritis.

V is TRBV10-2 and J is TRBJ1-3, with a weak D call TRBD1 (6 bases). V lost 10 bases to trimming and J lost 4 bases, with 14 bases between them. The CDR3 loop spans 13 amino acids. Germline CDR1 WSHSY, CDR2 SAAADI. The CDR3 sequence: CATCGGQGNTIYF. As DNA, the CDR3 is TGCGCCACCTGTGGGGGGCAGGGAAACACCATATATTTT.

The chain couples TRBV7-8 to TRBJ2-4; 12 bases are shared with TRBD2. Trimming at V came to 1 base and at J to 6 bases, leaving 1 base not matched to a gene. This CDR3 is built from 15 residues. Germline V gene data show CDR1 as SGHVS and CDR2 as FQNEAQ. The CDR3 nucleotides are TGTGCCAGCAGCTTAGGACTAGCGGGGGTAAACATTCAGTACTTC. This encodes CASSLGLAGVNIQYF. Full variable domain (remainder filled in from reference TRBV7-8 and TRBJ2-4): GAGVSQSPRYKVAKRGQDVALRCDPISGHVSLFWYQQALGQGPEFLTYFQNEAQLDKSGLPSDRFFAERPEGSVSTLKIQRTQQEDSAVYLCASSLGLAGVNIQYFGAGTRLSVL.

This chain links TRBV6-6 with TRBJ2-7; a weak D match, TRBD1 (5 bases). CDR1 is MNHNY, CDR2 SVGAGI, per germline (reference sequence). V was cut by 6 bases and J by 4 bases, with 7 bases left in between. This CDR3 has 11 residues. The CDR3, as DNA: TGTGCCAGCAGAACAGGATACGAGCAGTACTTC. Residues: CASRTGYEQYF.

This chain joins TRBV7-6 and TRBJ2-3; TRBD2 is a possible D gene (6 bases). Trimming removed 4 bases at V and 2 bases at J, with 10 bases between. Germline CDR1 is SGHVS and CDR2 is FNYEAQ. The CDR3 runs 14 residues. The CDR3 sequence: CASSWAGNTDTQYF. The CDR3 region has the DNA TGTGCCAGCAGCTGGGCGGGGAACACAGATACGCAGTATTTT.

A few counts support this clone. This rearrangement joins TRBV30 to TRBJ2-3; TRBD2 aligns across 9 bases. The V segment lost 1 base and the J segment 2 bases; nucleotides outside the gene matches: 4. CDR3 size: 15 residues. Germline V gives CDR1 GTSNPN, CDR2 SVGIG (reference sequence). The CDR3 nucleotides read TGTGCCTGGAGTGGACTAGCGGAGAACACAGATACGCAGTATTTT. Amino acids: CAWSGLAENTDTQYF.

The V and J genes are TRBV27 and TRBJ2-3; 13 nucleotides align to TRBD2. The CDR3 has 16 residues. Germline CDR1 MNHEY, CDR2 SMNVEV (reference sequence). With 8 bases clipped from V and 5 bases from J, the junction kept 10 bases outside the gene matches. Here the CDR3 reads CASRPGLAGAGDTQYF. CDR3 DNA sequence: TGTGCCAGCCGACCAGGACTAGCGGGGGCCGGAGATACGCAGTATTTT.

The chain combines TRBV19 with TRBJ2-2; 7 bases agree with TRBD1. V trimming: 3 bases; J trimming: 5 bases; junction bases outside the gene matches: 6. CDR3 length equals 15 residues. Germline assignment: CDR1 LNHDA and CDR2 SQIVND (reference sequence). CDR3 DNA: TGTGCCAGTAGTATTGAGGGGGCCGCTACCGGGGAGCTGTTTTTT. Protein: CASSIEGAATGELFF.

The CDR3 DNA follows: TGCGCCAGCAGCCAGGATAGCGGGGGCTCCTACAATGAGCAGTTCTTC. Protein sequence: CASSQDSGGSYNEQFF. The chain couples TRBV4-1 to TRBJ2-1; 9 bases agree with TRBD2. CDR3 length: 16 amino acids. V shed 3 bases, J shed 0 bases, and the junction held 3 bases outside the gene matches. Germline V CDR1 and CDR2: MGHRA, YSYEKL.

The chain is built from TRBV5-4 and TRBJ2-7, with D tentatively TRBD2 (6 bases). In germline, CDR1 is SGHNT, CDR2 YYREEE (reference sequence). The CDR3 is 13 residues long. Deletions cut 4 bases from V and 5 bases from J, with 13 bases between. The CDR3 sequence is CASSPGASHEQYF. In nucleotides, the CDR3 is TGTGCCAGCAGCCCGGGAGCCTCGCACGAGCAGTACTTC.

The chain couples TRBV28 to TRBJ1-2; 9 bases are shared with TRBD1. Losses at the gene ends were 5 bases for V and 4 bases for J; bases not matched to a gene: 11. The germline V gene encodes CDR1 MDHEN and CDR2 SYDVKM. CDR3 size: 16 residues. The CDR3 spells CASSAPGTGRAYGYTF. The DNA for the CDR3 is TGTGCCAGCAGTGCCCCCGGGACAGGGAGGGCCTATGGCTACACCTTC.

CDR3 DNA sequence: TGTGCCAGCAGCCGTCGGGACTTCCAACGGGAGACCCAGTACTTC. Protein: CASSRRDFQRETQYF. The rearrangement links TRBV14 to TRBJ2-5; D is perhaps TRBD2 (6 bases). This CDR3 region has 15 residues. The germline V gene has CDR1 SGHDN and CDR2 FVKESK. V shed 4 bases and J shed 5 bases, with 17 bases lying between them.

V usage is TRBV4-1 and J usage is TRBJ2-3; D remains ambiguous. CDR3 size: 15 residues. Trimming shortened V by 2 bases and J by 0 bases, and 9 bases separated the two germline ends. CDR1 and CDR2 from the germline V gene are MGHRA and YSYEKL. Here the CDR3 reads CASSQLQLSTDTQYF. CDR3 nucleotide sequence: TGCGCCAGCAGCCAACTACAGCTTAGCACAGATACGCAGTATTTT.

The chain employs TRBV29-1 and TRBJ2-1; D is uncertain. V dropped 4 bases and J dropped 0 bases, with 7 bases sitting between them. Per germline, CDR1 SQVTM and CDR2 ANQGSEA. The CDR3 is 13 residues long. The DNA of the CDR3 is TGCAGCGTTGGGAGAAGCTCCTACAATGAGCAGTTCTTC. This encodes CSVGRSSYNEQFF.

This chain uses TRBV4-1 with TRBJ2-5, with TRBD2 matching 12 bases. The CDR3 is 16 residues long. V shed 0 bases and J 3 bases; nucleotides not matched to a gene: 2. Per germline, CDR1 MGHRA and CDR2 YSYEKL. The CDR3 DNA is TGCGCCAGCAGCCAAGAAGGACTAGCGGGGAAAGAGACCCAGTACTTC. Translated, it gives CASSQEGLAGKETQYF.

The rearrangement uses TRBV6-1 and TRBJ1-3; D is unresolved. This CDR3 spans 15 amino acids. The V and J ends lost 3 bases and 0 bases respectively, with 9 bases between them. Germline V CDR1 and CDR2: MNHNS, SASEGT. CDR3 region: CASSDSGSSGNTIYF. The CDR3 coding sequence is TGTGCCAGCAGTGATTCCGGGAGCTCTGGAAACACCATATATTTT.

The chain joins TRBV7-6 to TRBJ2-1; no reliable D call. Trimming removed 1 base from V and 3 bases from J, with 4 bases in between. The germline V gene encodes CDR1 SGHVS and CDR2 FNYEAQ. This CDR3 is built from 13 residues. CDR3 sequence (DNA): TGTGCCAGCAGCTTAGTCGACTACAATGAGCAGTTCTTC. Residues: CASSLVDYNEQFF.

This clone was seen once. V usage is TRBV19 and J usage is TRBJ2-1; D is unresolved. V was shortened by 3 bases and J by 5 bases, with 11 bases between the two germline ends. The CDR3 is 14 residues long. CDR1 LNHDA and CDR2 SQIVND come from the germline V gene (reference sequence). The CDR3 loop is CASSIVGKNNEQFF. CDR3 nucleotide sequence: TGTGCCAGTAGTATTGTCGGCAAAAACAATGAGCAGTTCTTC.

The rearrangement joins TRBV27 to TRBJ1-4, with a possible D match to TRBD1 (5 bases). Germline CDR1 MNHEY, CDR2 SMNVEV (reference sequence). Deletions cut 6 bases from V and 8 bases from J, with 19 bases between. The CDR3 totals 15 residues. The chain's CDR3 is CASSRSGPSREKLFF. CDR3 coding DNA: TGTGCCAGCAGCCGATCGGGACCCTCCCGGGAAAAACTGTTTTTT.